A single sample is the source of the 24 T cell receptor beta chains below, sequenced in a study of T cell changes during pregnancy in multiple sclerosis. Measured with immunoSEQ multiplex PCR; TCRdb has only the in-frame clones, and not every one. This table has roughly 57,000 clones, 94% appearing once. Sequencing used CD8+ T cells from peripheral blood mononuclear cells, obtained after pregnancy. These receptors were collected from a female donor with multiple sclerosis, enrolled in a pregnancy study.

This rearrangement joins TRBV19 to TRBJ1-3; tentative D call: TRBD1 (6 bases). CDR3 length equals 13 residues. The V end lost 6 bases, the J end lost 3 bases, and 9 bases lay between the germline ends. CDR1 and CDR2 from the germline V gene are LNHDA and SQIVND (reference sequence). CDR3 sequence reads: CASSPDSGNTIYF. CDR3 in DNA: TGTGCCAGTAGCCCGGACAGTGGAAACACCATATATTTT.

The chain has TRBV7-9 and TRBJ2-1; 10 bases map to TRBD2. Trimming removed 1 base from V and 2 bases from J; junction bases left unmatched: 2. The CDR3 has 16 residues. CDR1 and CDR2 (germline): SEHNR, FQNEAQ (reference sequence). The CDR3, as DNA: TGTGCCAGCAGCTTAGGCACTAGCGGGACCTACAATGAGCAGTTCTTC. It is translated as CASSLGTSGTYNEQFF.

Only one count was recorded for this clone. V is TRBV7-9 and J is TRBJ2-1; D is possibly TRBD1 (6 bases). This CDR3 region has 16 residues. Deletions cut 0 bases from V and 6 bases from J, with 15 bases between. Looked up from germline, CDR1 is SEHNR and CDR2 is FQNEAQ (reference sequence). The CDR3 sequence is CASSLASTGPGNEQFF. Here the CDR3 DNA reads TGTGCCAGCAGCTTAGCGAGTACAGGGCCGGGCAATGAGCAGTTCTTC. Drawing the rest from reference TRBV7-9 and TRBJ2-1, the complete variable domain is DTGVSQNPRHKITKRGQNVTFRCDPISEHNRLYWYRQTLGQGPEFLTYFQNEAQLEKSRLLSDRFSAERPKGSFSTLEIQRTEQGDSAMYLCASSLASTGPGNEQFFGPGTRLTVL.

CDR3 DNA sequence: TGTGCCAGTAGCTCCCTCCCGTTCAGAAATCACAATGAGCAGTTCTTC. It translates to CASSSLPFRNHNEQFF. V usage is TRBV19 and J usage is TRBJ2-1; D call uncertain. The CDR3 covers 16 residues. CDR1 LNHDA and CDR2 SQIVND come from the germline V gene (reference sequence). The V and J ends lost 6 bases and 5 bases respectively, with 20 bases between them.

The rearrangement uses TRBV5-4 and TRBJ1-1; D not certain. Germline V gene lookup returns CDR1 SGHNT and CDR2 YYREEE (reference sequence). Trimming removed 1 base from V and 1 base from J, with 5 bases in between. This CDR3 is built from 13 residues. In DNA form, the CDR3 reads TGTGCCAGCAGCTTGACCGGGAACACTGAAGCTTTCTTT. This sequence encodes CASSLTGNTEAFF.

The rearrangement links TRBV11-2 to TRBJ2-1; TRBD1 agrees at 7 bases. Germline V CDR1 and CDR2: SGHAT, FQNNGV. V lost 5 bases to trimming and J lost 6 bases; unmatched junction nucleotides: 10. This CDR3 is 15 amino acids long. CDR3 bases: TGTGCCAGCAGCCCCCAGACAGGGACCTTCAATGAGCAGTTCTTC. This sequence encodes CASSPQTGTFNEQFF.

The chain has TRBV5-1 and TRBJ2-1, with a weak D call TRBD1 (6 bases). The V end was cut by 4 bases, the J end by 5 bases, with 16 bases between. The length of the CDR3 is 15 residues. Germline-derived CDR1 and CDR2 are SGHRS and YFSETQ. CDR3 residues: CASSTVQGRDNEQFF. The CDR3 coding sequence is TGCGCCAGCAGCACGGTACAGGGAAGAGACAATGAGCAGTTCTTC.

The CDR3 DNA sequence: TGCGCCAGCAAGGAAATGTACCCGGGGTTAGCCAAAAACATTCAGTACTTC. Translation gives CASKEMYPGLAKNIQYF. The chain is built from TRBV10-1 and TRBJ2-4, with a tentative D call TRBD2 (5 bases). The CDR3 has 17 residues. The V gene lost 7 bases and the J gene lost 0 bases, with 19 bases spanning the gap. Germline V gene lookup returns CDR1 WNHNN and CDR2 SYGVQD (reference sequence).

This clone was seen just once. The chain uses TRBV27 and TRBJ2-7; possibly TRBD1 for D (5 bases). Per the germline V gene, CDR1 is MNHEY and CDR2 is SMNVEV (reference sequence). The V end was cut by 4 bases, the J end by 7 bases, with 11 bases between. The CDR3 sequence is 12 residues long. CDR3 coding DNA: TGTGCCAGCAGTTCCCCAGGGAAGGAGCAGTACTTC. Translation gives CASSSPGKEQYF.

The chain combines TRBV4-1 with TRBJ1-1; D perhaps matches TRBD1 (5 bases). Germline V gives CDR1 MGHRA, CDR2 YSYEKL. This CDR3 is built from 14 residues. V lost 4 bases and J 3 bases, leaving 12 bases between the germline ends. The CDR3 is CASSPRGGDTEAFF. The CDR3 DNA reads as TGCGCCAGCAGCCCTCGGGGAGGGGACACTGAAGCTTTCTTT.

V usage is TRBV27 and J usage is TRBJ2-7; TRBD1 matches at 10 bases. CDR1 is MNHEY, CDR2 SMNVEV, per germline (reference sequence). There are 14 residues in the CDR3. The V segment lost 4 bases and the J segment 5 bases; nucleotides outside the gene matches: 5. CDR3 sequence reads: CASSYQGTGDEQYF. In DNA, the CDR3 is TGTGCCAGCAGTTACCAAGGGACAGGGGACGAGCAGTACTTC.

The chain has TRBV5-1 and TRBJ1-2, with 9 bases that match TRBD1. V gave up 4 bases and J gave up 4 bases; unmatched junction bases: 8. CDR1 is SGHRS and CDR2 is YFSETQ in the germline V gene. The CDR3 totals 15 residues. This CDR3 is CASSLGQGNLYGYTF. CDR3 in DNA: TGCGCCAGCAGCCTGGGACAGGGAAATCTCTATGGCTACACCTTC.

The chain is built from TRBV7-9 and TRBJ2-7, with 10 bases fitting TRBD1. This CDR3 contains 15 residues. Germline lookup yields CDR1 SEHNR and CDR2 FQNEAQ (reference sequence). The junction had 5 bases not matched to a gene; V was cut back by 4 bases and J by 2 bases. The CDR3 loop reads CASSSKDRGTYEQYF. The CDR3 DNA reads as TGTGCCAGCAGCTCCAAGGACAGGGGGACCTACGAGCAGTACTTC.

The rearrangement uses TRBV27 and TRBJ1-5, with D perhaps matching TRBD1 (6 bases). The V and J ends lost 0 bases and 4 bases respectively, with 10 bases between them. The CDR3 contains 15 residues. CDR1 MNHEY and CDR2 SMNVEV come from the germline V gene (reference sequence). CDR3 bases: TGTGCCAGCAGTTTATCGCAGGGGATAAATCAGCCCCAGCATTTT. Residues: CASSLSQGINQPQHF.

The CDR3: CASSYQGGTEAFF. The CDR3 DNA is TGTGCCAGCAGTTACCAGGGTGGCACTGAAGCTTTCTTT. This chain uses TRBV6-5 with TRBJ1-1; tentatively, D is TRBD1 (5 bases). This CDR3 contains 13 residues. Trimming cost V 2 bases and J 4 bases, with 8 bases left between them. Germline V gene data show CDR1 as MNHEY and CDR2 as SVGAGI.

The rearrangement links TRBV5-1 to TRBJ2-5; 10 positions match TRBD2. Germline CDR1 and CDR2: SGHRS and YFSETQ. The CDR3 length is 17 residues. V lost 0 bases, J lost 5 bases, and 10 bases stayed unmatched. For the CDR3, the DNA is TGCGCCAGCAGCTTGGGGCTAGCGGGAGCAGTCGTGGAGACCCAGTACTTC. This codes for CASSLGLAGAVVETQYF.

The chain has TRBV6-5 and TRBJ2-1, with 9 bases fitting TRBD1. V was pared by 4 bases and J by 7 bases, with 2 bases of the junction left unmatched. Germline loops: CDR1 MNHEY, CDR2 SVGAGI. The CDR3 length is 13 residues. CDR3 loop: CASSWDRENEQFF. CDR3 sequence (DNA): TGTGCCAGCAGTTGGGACAGGGAGAATGAGCAGTTCTTC.

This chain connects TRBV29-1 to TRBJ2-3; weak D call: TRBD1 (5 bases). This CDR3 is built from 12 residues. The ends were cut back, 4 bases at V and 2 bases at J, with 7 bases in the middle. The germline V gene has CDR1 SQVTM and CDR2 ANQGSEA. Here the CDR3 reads CSVGGLTDTQYF. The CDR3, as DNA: TGCAGCGTTGGGGGCCTCACAGATACGCAGTATTTT.

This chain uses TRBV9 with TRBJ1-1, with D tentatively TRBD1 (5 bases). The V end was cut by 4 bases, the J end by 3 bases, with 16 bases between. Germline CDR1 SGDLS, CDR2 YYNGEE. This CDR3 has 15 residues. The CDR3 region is CASSSLGQPHTEAFF. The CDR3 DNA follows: TGTGCCAGCAGCTCCCTGGGGCAGCCTCACACTGAAGCTTTCTTT.

The CDR3 loop reads CATSRDRTVTEAFF. The CDR3 nucleotides are TGTGCCACCAGCAGAGACCGGACAGTCACTGAAGCTTTCTTT. The genes are TRBV15 and TRBJ1-1; a weak D match, TRBD1 (6 bases). With 0 bases removed from V and 4 bases from J, the gap between germline ends came to 9 bases. Germline V gene sequence: CDR1 LNHNV, CDR2 YYDKDF (reference sequence). The CDR3 runs 14 residues.

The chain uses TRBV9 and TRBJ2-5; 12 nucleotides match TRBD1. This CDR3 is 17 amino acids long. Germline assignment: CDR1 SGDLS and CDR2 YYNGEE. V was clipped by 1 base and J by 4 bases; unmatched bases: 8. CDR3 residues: CASSVWGGQGASETQYF. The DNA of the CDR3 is TGTGCCAGCAGCGTATGGGGGGGACAGGGGGCTTCAGAGACCCAGTACTTC.

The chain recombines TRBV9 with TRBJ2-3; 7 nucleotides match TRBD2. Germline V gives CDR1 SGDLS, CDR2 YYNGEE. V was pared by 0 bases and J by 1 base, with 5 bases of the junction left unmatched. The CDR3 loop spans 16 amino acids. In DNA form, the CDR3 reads TGTGCCAGCAGCGTAGCCGGGGGAGGGGGCACAGATACGCAGTATTTT. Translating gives CASSVAGGGGTDTQYF.

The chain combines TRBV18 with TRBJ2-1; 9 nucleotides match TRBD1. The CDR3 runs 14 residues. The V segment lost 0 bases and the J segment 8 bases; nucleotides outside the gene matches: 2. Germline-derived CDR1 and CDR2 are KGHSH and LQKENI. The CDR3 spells CASSPPDRGYEQFF. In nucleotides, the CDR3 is TGTGCCAGCTCACCACCGGACAGGGGTTATGAGCAGTTCTTC.

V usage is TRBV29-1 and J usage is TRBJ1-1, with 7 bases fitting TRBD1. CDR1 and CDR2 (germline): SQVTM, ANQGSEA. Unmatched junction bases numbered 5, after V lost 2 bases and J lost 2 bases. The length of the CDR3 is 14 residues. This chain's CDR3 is CSVEKQGYNTEAFF. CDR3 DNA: TGCAGCGTTGAAAAACAGGGGTATAACACTGAAGCTTTCTTT.